This entry is about one TCR beta chain. Antigen: not known. Patients were aged 18 to 65, had disease duration under 2 months, and had newly diagnosed hyperthyroidism. Diagnoses were established using clinical symptoms, serum thyroxine and TRAb, thyroid ultrasound and orbital computed tomography. The source of the PBMCs was roughly 10 ml of fresh peripheral blood. TCR beta CDR3 region amplification was performed from RNA transcripts. Researchers ran a first-round RT-PCR on the TCR CDR3 using the HTBI primer set. TCRdb re-analysed the multiplex PCR reads in MiXCR, keeping a single row per CDR3 protein. The repertoire has 800,000 or so distinct CDR3 sequences, around 38% of them found once; the top ten carry 7.5% to 9.5%. The CDR3 contains 14 residues. The V and J ends lost 2 bases and 8 bases respectively, with 15 bases between them. The germline V gene has CDR1 SGHTA and CDR2 FQGTGA. The entry originates in a study of T cells in Graves' hyperthyroidism and ophthalmopathy.

Study results and caveats: Among clonotypes expanded in thyroid above 0.001, most were also found in blood.

This clonotype originated in a man between 18 and 35 years old with Graves' hyperthyroidism. Sequencing used blood. The genes are TRBV7-3 and TRBJ2-5; D might be TRBD1 or TRBD2, each matching 5 bases. The CDR3: CASSLAGTGSTQYF. DNA of the CDR3: TGTGCCAGCAGCTTAGCCGGGACGGGGAGTACCCAGTACTTC.